This passage covers 3 T cell receptor beta chains from one sample sequenced in a study of spatial heterogeneity in lung cancer. Indicated time point: sample taken at primary tumor resection. TCRdb reanalysed the 5' RACE reads using MiXCR and keeps one entry per CDR3 protein. This sample has 40,000 to 45,000 distinct CDR3 sequences, with roughly 15% found just once. This specimen consisted of PBMCs, obtained at surgery. These receptor sequences come from a male donor with early-stage non-small cell lung cancer.

This clonotype was counted between two and nine times. CDR3 nucleotide sequence: TGTGCCAGCAGTTGGACTAGCTTCGCAGATACGCAGTATTTT. Translation gives CASSWTSFADTQYF. The gene calls are TRBV28 and TRBJ2-3, with 8 bases matching TRBD2. The trim removed 4 bases at V and 4 bases at J, leaving 4 bases unmatched. Germline CDR1 MDHEN, CDR2 SYDVKM. There are 14 residues in the CDR3.

This clonotype was observed a few times. The rearrangement joins TRBV7-9 to TRBJ1-2; D ambiguous. The germline V gene encodes CDR1 SEHNR and CDR2 FQNEAQ (reference sequence). V was shortened by 1 base and J by 4 bases, with 4 bases between the two germline ends. The CDR3 has 12 amino acids. CDR3 sequence reads: CASSLDSYGYTF. As DNA, the CDR3 is TGTGCCAGCAGCTTAGACAGCTATGGCTACACCTTC. The entire variable domain, with the rest obtained from reference TRBV7-9 and TRBJ1-2, is as follows: DTGVSQNPRHKITKRGQNVTFRCDPISEHNRLYWYRQTLGQGPEFLTYFQNEAQLEKSRLLSDRFSAERPKGSFSTLEIQRTEQGDSAMYLCASSLDSYGYTFGSGTRLTVV.

V and J are TRBV29-1 and TRBJ1-5, with 8 nucleotides matching TRBD1. Germline V lookup: CDR1 SQVTM, CDR2 ANQGSEA. The CDR3 sequence is 12 residues long. V shed 7 bases, J shed 7 bases, and the junction held 6 bases outside the gene matches. CDR3 loop: CSAGQGGQPQHF. The CDR3 region has the DNA TGCAGCGCCGGACAGGGAGGACAGCCCCAGCATTTT.